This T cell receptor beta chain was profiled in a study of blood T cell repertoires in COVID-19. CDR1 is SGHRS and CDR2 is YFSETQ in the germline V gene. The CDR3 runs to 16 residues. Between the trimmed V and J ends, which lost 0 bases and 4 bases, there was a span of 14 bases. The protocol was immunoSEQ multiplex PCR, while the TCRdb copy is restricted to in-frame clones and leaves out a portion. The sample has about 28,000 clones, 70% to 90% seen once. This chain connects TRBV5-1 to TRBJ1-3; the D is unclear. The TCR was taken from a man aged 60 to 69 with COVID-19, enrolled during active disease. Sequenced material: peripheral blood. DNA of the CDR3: TGCGCCAGCAGCTTGGAGGCGACCGGAGGAGGAAACACCATATATTTT. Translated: CASSLEATGGGNTIYF.